This TCR beta chain appears in the sequencing data of a study of blood T cell repertoires in COVID-19. Study-level information: Sample material is recorded as cDNA or gDNA derived from T cells, B-cell-depleted T cells, or PBMCs.

TCRdb's copy holds only in-frame clones and misses some; the assay was immunoSEQ multiplex PCR. The sample includes some 230,000 clones, around 83% of them seen just once. The origin of this receptor is a woman aged 45-60 years with acute or convalescent COVID-19. Specimen: peripheral blood.

CDR3 residues: CASSPFPQRGASYNEQFF. In nucleotides, the CDR3 is TGTGCCAGCTCACCATTCCCCCAGCGGGGGGCCTCCTACAATGAGCAGTTCTTC. V is TRBV18 and J is TRBJ2-1, with 9 bases that match TRBD2. Germline loops: CDR1 KGHSH, CDR2 LQKENI. CDR3 length: 18 residues. J was trimmed by 0 bases and V by 2 bases; bases with no gene match: 8.